The 20 T cell receptor beta chains listed next were all sequenced from one sample in a study of blood T cell repertoires in COVID-19. TCRdb's copy holds only in-frame clones and misses some; the assay was immunoSEQ multiplex PCR. The sample carries more than 150,000 clones, 65% to 85% recorded once. The sample was peripheral blood. Receptors originate from an elderly woman with acute or convalescent COVID-19.

This clone was detected once. The chain uses TRBV28 and TRBJ1-2; 8 nucleotides align to TRBD1. The CDR3 has 13 residues. Unmatched junction bases numbered 6, after V lost 6 bases and J lost 6 bases. Germline-derived CDR1 and CDR2 are MDHEN and SYDVKM. CDR3 residues: CASRIPTGDGYTF. The CDR3 DNA reads TGTGCCAGCAGGATCCCGACAGGGGATGGCTACACCTTC.

The chain uses TRBV18 and TRBJ2-3, with 12 bases aligning to TRBD2. CDR3 size: 19 residues. The V segment lost 0 bases and the J segment 4 bases; nucleotides outside the gene matches: 11. CDR1 and CDR2 (germline): KGHSH, LQKENI. CDR3 nucleotides: TGTGCCAGCTCACCACCCCCGACGTGGCTAGCGGGGGGGTCAGATACGCAGTATTTT. Residues: CASSPPPTWLAGGSDTQYF.

The J gene is TRBJ2-5, the V gene TRBV5-1; the D gene is possibly TRBD1 (6 bases). The CDR3 runs to 16 residues. V shed 5 bases and J shed 10 bases, with 27 bases lying between them. The V gene's germline CDR1 is SGHRS and CDR2 YFSETQ. In DNA form, the CDR3 reads TGCGCCAGCAGGCTCGCCCCTCTAGGACAGCTCACGAACCAGTACTTC. Translating gives CASRLAPLGQLTNQYF.

Only one count was recorded for this clone. A far bigger clonotype differs at one base, so this is likely a read error. The chain recombines TRBV3-1 (or the pseudogene TRBV3-2) with TRBJ1-2; 9 bases agree with TRBD1. V was clipped by 6 bases and J by 6 bases; unmatched bases: 5. CDR3 size: 13 residues. Per germline, CDR1 LGHDT and CDR2 YNNKEL (reference sequence). CDR3 in amino acids: CASSPTGGNGYTF. The CDR3 DNA reads TGTGCCAGCAGTCCCACAGGGGGCAATGGCTACACCTTC.

The CDR3 region has the DNA TGTGCCAGCAGCCCCGGGACACCCCCGAGAGATACGCAGTATTTT. It specifies CASSPGTPPRDTQYF. This chain uses TRBV27 with TRBJ2-3, with D maybe TRBD1 (6 bases). The CDR3 length is 15 residues. Germline CDR1 reads MNHEY; CDR2 reads SMNVEV (reference sequence). V was cut by 6 bases and J by 5 bases, with 18 bases left in between.

The genes are TRBV6-5 and TRBJ2-5, with 8 bases aligning to TRBD2. Losses at the gene ends were 5 bases for V and 2 bases for J; bases not matched to a gene: 4. The germline V gene has CDR1 MNHEY and CDR2 SVGAGI. There are 14 residues in the CDR3. The CDR3 sequence is CASSLSGAQETQYF. CDR3 nucleotides: TGTGCCAGCAGTCTTAGCGGGGCGCAAGAGACCCAGTACTTC.

The chain joins TRBV28 to TRBJ2-5; 7 bases map to TRBD1. Per the germline V gene, CDR1 is MDHEN and CDR2 is SYDVKM. The J segment lost 2 bases and the V segment lost 8 bases, leaving 5 bases of the junction unmatched. The CDR3 has 13 amino acids. CDR3 sequence reads: CASATGNQETQYF. The CDR3 DNA is TGTGCCAGCGCGACAGGGAATCAAGAGACCCAGTACTTC.

This clone has only a few counts. The chain is built from TRBV7-9 and TRBJ1-6, with D perhaps matching TRBD1 (6 bases). Germline CDR1 and CDR2: SEHNR and FQNEAQ (reference sequence). CDR3 size: 15 residues. V dropped 0 bases and J dropped 10 bases, with 13 bases sitting between them. CDR3 in amino acids: CASSLAAGGHSPLHF. CDR3 nucleotides: TGTGCCAGCAGCTTAGCTGCGGGGGGCCACTCACCCCTCCACTTT.

The rearrangement uses TRBV4-2 and TRBJ1-6; TRBD1 matches at 11 bases. There are 15 residues in the CDR3. The trim removed 6 bases at V and 9 bases at J, leaving 7 bases unmatched. Per the germline V gene, CDR1 is LGHNA and CDR2 is YNFKEQ. Written as DNA, the CDR3 is TGTGCCAGCAGTACCGGGACAGGGGGGATTTCACCCCTCCACTTT. This gives the protein CASSTGTGGISPLHF.

The chain links TRBV27 to TRBJ2-2; 12 nucleotides line up with TRBD2. This CDR3 is 19 amino acids long. Germline-derived CDR1 and CDR2 are MNHEY and SMNVEV (reference sequence). With V trimmed by 1 base and J by 6 bases, 12 bases remained unmatched. The CDR3 sequence is CASSLYALAGGPLSGELFF. The CDR3 DNA follows: TGTGCCAGCAGTTTATACGCGCTAGCGGGAGGGCCTCTCTCCGGGGAGCTGTTTTTT.

The J gene is TRBJ1-2, the V gene TRBV4-2, with D unresolved. V lost 0 bases and J 5 bases, leaving 7 bases between the germline ends. CDR3 size: 13 residues. The germline V gene encodes CDR1 LGHNA and CDR2 YNFKEQ. CDR3 coding DNA: TGTGCCAGCAGCCAAGATCTACAGTATGGCTACACCTTC. Translating it yields CASSQDLQYGYTF.

The chain employs TRBV15 and TRBJ2-3; TRBD2 matches 12 bases. The CDR3 sequence is 17 residues long. Germline lookup yields CDR1 LNHNV and CDR2 YYDKDF (reference sequence). With V trimmed by 1 base and J by 11 bases, 13 bases remained unmatched. The CDR3 reads CATSRATSGGPGRWQYF. CDR3 bases: TGTGCCACCAGCAGAGCCACTAGCGGGGGGCCGGGAAGATGGCAGTATTTT. The whole variable domain, remainder taken from reference TRBV15 and TRBJ2-3, is DAMVIQNPRYQVTQFGKPVTLSCSQTLNHNVMYWYQQKSSQAPKLLFHYYDKDFNNEADTPDNFQSRRPNTSFCFLDIRSPGLGDTAMYLCATSRATSGGPGRWQYFGPGTRLTVL.

This chain connects TRBV27 to TRBJ2-3; 10 nucleotides line up with TRBD2. Looked up from germline, CDR1 is MNHEY and CDR2 is SMNVEV (reference sequence). The V gene end was trimmed by 6 bases and the J gene end by 6 bases; junction bases not matched to a gene: 9. The CDR3 totals 15 residues. The CDR3 coding sequence is TGTGCCAGCAGCCTCCTGAGCGGGGGGGTGGATACGCAGTATTTT. Translation: CASSLLSGGVDTQYF.

DNA for the CDR3: TGTGCCAGCAGCTTAGACGGGGGGCGCCAAGAGACCCAGTACTTC. Translating gives CASSLDGGRQETQYF. V gene TRBV7-9 combines with J gene TRBJ2-5, with D maybe TRBD2 (7 bases). CDR1 is SEHNR and CDR2 is FQNEAQ in the germline V gene (reference sequence). The V gene lost 1 base and the J gene lost 1 base, with 10 bases spanning the gap. CDR3 length: 15 residues.

Points on this clone: Other DNA sequences in this sample translate to the same CDR3. V usage is TRBV7-8 and J usage is TRBJ2-5; D perhaps matches TRBD1 (7 bases). Germline CDR1 is SGHVS and CDR2 is FQNEAQ. The CDR3 sequence is 15 residues long. Trimming took off 6 bases at V and 4 bases at J, with 18 bases between the two ends. CDR3 amino acids: CASSRTAGGGETQYF. For the CDR3, the DNA is TGTGCCAGCAGTCGTACGGCAGGGGGAGGAGAGACCCAGTACTTC.

The CDR3 sequence is CAWSSGGGEKLFF. DNA of the CDR3: TGTGCCTGGAGTTCGGGGGGAGGAGAAAAACTGTTTTTT. The chain is built from TRBV30 and TRBJ1-4; D might be TRBD1 (5 bases). This CDR3 region has 13 residues. Deletions cut 2 bases from V and 8 bases from J, with 12 bases between. Per germline, CDR1 GTSNPN and CDR2 SVGIG (reference sequence).

The chain links TRBV5-8 to TRBJ2-4; maybe TRBD1 (6 bases). Germline V CDR1 and CDR2: SGHTS, YDEGEE. The CDR3 loop spans 14 amino acids. Trimming removed 4 bases from V and 5 bases from J, with 13 bases in between. The CDR3 sequence is CASSQGSGQNIQYF. DNA of the CDR3: TGTGCCAGCAGCCAGGGGTCGGGTCAAAACATTCAGTACTTC.

The gene calls are TRBV18 and TRBJ1-6; D perhaps matches TRBD1 (5 bases). This CDR3 contains 15 residues. CDR1 is KGHSH, CDR2 LQKENI, per germline. Between the trimmed V and J ends, which lost 6 bases and 5 bases, there was a span of 14 bases. The CDR3 reads CASSNQGGDNSPLHF. CDR3 coding DNA: TGTGCCAGCTCCAACCAAGGAGGGGATAATTCACCCCTCCACTTT.

This chain links TRBV5-1 with TRBJ1-4, with 10 positions matching TRBD1. The CDR3 sequence is 14 residues long. With V trimmed by 7 bases and J by 6 bases, 6 bases remained unmatched. Germline V CDR1 and CDR2: SGHRS, YFSETQ. The CDR3 here is CASGRQGADEKLFF. CDR3 in DNA: TGCGCCAGCGGAAGACAGGGGGCGGATGAAAAACTGTTTTTT.

This chain joins TRBV7-9 and TRBJ1-2; D unresolved. This CDR3 is 13 amino acids long. V was cut by 1 base and J by 8 bases, with 11 bases left in between. CDR1 is SEHNR, CDR2 FQNEAQ, per germline (reference sequence). The CDR3: CASSLGYPRGYTF. The CDR3 DNA sequence: TGTGCCAGCAGCTTAGGGTACCCTCGGGGCTACACCTTC.